The subject of this entry is one T cell receptor (beta chain). Clones were sequenced by immunoSEQ multiplex PCR, and TCRdb holds only the in-frame ones, with some missing. The data hold approximately 300,000 clones, with over 85% observed a single time. This sample was included in a study of blood T cell repertoires in COVID-19. For the study at large: COVID-19 samples from acute and convalescent phases originated in the United States, Italy and Spain.

Trimming stripped 0 bases from V and 5 bases from J, with 5 bases between. The germline gives CDR1 LNHDA, CDR2 SQIVND (reference sequence). The CDR3 extends over 13 amino acids. The chain has TRBV19 and TRBJ2-1; D perhaps matches TRBD2 (5 bases). The clonotype comes from a young woman with COVID-19, enrolled during active disease. Specimen: peripheral blood. The CDR3 reads CASSIEGDNEQFF. CDR3 nucleotides: TGTGCCAGTAGTATAGAGGGAGACAATGAGCAGTTCTTC.